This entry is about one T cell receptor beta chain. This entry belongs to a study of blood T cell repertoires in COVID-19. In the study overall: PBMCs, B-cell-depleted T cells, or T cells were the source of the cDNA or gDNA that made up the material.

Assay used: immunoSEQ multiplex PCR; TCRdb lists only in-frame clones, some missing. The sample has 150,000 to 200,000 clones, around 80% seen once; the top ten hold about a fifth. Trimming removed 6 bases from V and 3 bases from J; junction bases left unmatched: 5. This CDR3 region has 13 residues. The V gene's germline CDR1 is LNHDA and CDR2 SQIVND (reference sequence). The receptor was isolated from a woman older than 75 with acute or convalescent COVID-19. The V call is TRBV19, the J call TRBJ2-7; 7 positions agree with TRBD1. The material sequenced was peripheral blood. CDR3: CASRLGQNYEQYF. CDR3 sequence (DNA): TGTGCCAGTAGGTTGGGACAGAACTACGAGCAGTACTTC.